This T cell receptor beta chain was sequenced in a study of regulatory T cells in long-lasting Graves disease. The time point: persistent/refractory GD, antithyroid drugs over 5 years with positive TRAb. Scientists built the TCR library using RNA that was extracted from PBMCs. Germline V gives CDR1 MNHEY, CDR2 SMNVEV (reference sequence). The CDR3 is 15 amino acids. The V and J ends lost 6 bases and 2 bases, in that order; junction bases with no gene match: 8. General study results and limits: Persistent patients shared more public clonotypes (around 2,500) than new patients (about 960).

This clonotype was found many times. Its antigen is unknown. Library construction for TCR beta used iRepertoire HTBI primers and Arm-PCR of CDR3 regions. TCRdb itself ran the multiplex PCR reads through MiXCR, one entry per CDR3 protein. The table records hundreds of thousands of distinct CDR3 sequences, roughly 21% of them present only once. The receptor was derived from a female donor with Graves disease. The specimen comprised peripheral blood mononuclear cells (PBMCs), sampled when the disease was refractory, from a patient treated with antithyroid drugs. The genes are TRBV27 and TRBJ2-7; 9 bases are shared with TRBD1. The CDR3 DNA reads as TGTGCCAGCAGATTCGACAGGGGGATCGCCTACGAGCAGTACTTC. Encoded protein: CASRFDRGIAYEQYF.